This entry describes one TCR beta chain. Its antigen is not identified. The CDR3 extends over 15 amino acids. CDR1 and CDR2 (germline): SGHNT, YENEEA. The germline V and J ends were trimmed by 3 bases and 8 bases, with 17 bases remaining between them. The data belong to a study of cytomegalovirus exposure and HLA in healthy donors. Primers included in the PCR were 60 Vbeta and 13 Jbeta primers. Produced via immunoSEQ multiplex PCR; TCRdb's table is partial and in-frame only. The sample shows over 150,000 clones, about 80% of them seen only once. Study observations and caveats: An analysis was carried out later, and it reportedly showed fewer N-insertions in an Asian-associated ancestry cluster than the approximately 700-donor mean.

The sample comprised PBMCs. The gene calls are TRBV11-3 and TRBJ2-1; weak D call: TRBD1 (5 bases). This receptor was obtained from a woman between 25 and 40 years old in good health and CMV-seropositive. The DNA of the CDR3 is TGTGCCAGCAGCTTGGGGCACCCTTTTGGGGATGAGCAGTTCTTC. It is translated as CASSLGHPFGDEQFF.